The source of this TCR beta chain is a study of OX40 agonist ivuxolimab in advanced cancers. On the study more broadly: Dose-escalation patients were diagnosed with hepatocellular carcinoma, melanoma, renal cell cancer or head and neck cancer. Study-level points and caveats: Clones of CD4+ and CD8+ blood T cells grew by week 6 at doses of 0.1 to 3.0 mg/kg. The mean number of expanded clones was higher in CD8+ T cells than in CD4+. It was not determined which antigens were specifically recognized by the peripheral T cells that had undergone clonal expansion.

Profiled with immunoSEQ multiplex PCR; TCRdb holds only in-frame clones, not every one. Here the sample spans 40,000 to 50,000 clones, about 90% being singletons. To note about this clone: The antigen is undetermined.

CDR3 size: 17 residues. V was clipped by 0 bases and J by 13 bases; unmatched bases: 10. Germline CDR1 is KGHSH and CDR2 is LQKENI. The source of this sequence is an adult with an advanced solid tumor such as melanoma, head and neck, liver or kidney cancer. The chain recombines TRBV18 with TRBJ2-1; 15 nucleotides agree with TRBD2. The sequencing here drew on CD4+ or CD8+ T cells sorted from blood, taken in a trial of the OX40 agonist ivuxolimab. The CDR3: CASSPPTGLAGGAPQFF. The CDR3 coding sequence is TGTGCCAGCTCACCACCCACGGGACTAGCGGGGGGAGCCCCACAGTTCTTC.